This T cell receptor (beta chain) was profiled in a study of CD8+ T cells in alopecia areata. Starting from PBMCs, sorting isolated CD4+ and CD8+ T cells. Study results and caveats: Scalp sequencing captures resident alphabeta T cells of normal skin too.

On this clone itself: Its cognate antigen is unknown.

Following RNA extraction, reverse transcription yielded cDNA that acted as the sequencing template. Libraries were prepared by immunoSEQ multiplex PCR; TCRdb keeps only in-frame clonotypes and omits some of them. The sample includes over 30,000 clones, 65% to 80% of them seen just once. The V and J ends lost 6 bases and 1 base respectively, with 14 bases between them. The CDR3 covers 15 residues. CDR1 and CDR2 from the germline V gene are MRHNA and SNTAGT. The chain uses TRBV6-4 and TRBJ2-3; D not resolved. The specimen sequenced was NKG2D-low CD8+ T cells sorted from blood. This TCR was sampled from a human donor with alopecia areata. DNA of the CDR3: TGTGCCAGCAGCCAAGGAGTTGGGGGCACAGATACGCAGTATTTT. Protein product: CASSQGVGGTDTQYF.